This TCR beta chain derives from a study of T cell responses to AZD1222 COVID-19 vaccine. Study-wide points: Baseline seropositivity characterized only a handful of AZD1222 recipients. Donors skewed white British and female; clonal diversity was possibly underestimated.

The germline CDR1 and CDR2 sequences are MNHEY and SVGAGI. Trimming left V 2 bases short and J 0 bases short, with 9 bases between. The CDR3 is 15 amino acids. TCRdb keeps only in-frame clones here, not all; method: immunoSEQ multiplex PCR. The repertoire holds 150,000 or so clones, with about 88% as singletons. This clone was observed a single time. The antigen is not known. The sample in question was peripheral blood, obtained on day 0 of AZD1222 vaccination. The gene calls are TRBV6-5 and TRBJ2-3, with D possibly TRBD2 on 6 matching bases. The receptor was isolated from an adult in good health. Written as DNA, the CDR3 is TGTGCCAGCAGTTACCAGAGCGGGAGCACAGATACGCAGTATTTT. It codes for CASSYQSGSTDTQYF.